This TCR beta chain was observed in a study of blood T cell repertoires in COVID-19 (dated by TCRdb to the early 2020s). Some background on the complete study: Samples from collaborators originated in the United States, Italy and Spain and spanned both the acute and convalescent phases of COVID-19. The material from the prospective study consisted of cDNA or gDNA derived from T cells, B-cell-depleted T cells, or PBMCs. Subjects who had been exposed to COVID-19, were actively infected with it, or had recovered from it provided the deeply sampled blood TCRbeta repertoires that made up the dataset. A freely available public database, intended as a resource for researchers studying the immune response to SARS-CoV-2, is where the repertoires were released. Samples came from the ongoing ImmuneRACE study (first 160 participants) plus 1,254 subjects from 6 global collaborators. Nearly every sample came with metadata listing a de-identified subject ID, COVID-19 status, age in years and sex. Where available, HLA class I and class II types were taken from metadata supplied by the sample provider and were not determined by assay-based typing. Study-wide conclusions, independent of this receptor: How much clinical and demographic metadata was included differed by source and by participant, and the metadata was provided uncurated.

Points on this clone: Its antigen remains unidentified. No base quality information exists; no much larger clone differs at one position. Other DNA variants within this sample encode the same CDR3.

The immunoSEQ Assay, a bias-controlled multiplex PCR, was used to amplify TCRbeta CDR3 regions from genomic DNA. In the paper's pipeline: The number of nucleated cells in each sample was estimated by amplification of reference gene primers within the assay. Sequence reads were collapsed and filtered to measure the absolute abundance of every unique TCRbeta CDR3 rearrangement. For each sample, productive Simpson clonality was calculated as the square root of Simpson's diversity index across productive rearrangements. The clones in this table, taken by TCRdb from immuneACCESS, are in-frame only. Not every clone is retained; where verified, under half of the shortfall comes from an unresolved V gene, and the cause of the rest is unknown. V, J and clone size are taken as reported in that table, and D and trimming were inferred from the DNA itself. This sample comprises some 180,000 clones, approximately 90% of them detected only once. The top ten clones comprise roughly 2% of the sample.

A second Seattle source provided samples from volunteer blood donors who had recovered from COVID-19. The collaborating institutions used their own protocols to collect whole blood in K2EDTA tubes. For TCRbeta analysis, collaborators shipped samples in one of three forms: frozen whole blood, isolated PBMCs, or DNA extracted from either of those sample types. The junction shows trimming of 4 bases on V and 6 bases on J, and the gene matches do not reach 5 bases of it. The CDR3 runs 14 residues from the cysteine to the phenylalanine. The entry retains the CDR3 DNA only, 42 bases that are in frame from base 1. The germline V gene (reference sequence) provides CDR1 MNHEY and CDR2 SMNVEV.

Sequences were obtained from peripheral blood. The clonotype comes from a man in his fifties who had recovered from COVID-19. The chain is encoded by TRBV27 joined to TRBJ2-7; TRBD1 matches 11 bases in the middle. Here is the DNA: TGTGCCAGCAGTTCCGGGACAGGGGGAAGCGAGCAGTACTTC. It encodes CASSSGTGGSEQYF.